This T cell receptor beta chain was observed in a study of T cell repertoires in cytomegalovirus infection. Overall study: It was the public TCR beta signatures that indicated both CMV infection and matching HLA type. Points from the study as a whole: Ex vivo responses were dominated by HLA-C-restricted CMV-specific TCR beta clonotypes. Based on cumulative public TCR beta family frequency, carriers of CMV plus the relevant HLA were identified.

TCRdb ran MiXCR on the reads and lists one entry per CDR3 protein. The sample shows about 920,000 distinct CDR3 sequences, roughly 30% of them seen only once. The length of the CDR3 is 15 residues. The germline gives CDR1 SGHTA, CDR2 FQGTGA. Trimming shortened V by 2 bases and J by 0 bases, and 10 bases separated the two germline ends. This clonotype was recorded a few times. The antigen remains undetermined. This TCR derives from a human donor in good health (CMV status not recorded). Some clones in this sample may be carry-over from other donors' samples. The chain employs TRBV7-3 and TRBJ1-1; D is uncertain. Source: cultured CD8+ T cells from PBMCs, taken from culture after CMV antigen stimulation. CDR3 sequence (DNA): TGTGCCAGCAGCTTATTGGCAGCCCTGAACACTGAAGCTTTCTTT. Its translation is CASSLLAALNTEAFF.